A single sample is the source of the 26 T cell receptor beta chains below, sequenced in a study of cytomegalovirus exposure and HLA in healthy donors (TCRdb year 2017). The library relied on the immunoSEQ multiplex PCR assay. A mixture of 60 forward primers for TCR Vbeta segments and 13 reverse primers for TCR Jbeta segments was used in the multiplex PCR. TCRdb retrieved this table from immuneACCESS and kept in-frame rearrangements only. Not all clones are present; in checked studies, unresolved V genes account for under half, and no reason is known for the remainder. The sample yields about 130,000 clones; around 74% were counted once. The top ten clones comprise approximately 3.1% of the sample. Sequencing input: PBMCs. These receptors came from a man in his thirties or forties in good health and CMV-seronegative.

The chain has TRBV11-3 and TRBJ2-3; D unresolved. Germline CDR1 reads SGHNT; CDR2 reads YENEEA. V gave up 5 bases and J gave up 1 base, with 4 bases separating them. The CDR3 is 12 amino acids. CDR3 protein: CASSPGTDTQYF. CDR3 in DNA: TGTGCCAGCAGCCCGGGCACAGATACGCAGTATTTT.

The gene calls are TRBV10-1 and TRBJ1-4; a weak D match, TRBD1 (6 bases). Trimming pared 1 base from V and 4 bases from J, leaving 13 bases between. This CDR3 contains 16 residues. CDR1 and CDR2 from the germline V gene are WNHNN and SYGVQD (reference sequence). CDR3 protein: CASSEWGRDNNEKLFF. The CDR3 DNA reads as TGCGCCAGCAGTGAGTGGGGTAGGGACAATAATGAAAAACTGTTTTTT.

The chain uses TRBV5-4 and TRBJ2-5, with D perhaps TRBD1 (7 bases). The germline V gene encodes CDR1 SGHNT and CDR2 YYREEE (reference sequence). The V gene lost 5 bases and the J gene lost 3 bases, with 14 bases spanning the gap. The CDR3 has 14 residues. The CDR3 reads CASRGGTVEETQYF. CDR3 DNA: TGTGCCAGCAGGGGCGGGACAGTAGAAGAGACCCAGTACTTC.

This chain links TRBV5-1 with TRBJ2-7; D perhaps matches TRBD1 (6 bases). The germline V gene encodes CDR1 SGHRS and CDR2 YFSETQ. The CDR3 consists of 14 residues. With 4 bases removed from V and 3 bases from J, the gap between germline ends came to 14 bases. This CDR3 reads CASSRTESSYEQYF. CDR3 coding DNA: TGCGCCAGCAGCCGGACAGAATCCAGCTACGAGCAGTACTTC.

The V and J genes are TRBV5-6 and TRBJ1-2, with 10 bases fitting TRBD1. The CDR3 is 15 amino acids. Germline CDR1 and CDR2: SGHDT and YYEEEE. J lost 4 bases, V lost 3 bases, and 6 bases had no gene match. The CDR3 DNA reads TGTGCCAGCAGCTCGGGGGACAGGGGTTTCTATGGCTACACCTTC. This codes for CASSSGDRGFYGYTF. The variable domain in full, with the rest retrieved from reference TRBV5-6 and TRBJ1-2, is DAGVTQSPTHLIKTRGQQVTLRCSPKSGHDTVSWYQQALGQGPQFIFQYYEEEERQRGNFPDRFSGHQFPNYSSELNVNALLLGDSALYLCASSSGDRGFYGYTFGSGTRLTVV.

The V gene is TRBV2, the J gene TRBJ2-1, with TRBD2 identical over 9 bases. Germline lookup yields CDR1 SNHLY and CDR2 FYNNEI. The V segment lost 3 bases and the J segment 6 bases; nucleotides outside the gene matches: 9. This CDR3 has 16 amino acids. Here the CDR3 DNA reads TGTGCCAGCAGTGATGGGGGTAGCGGGGGCATCAATGAGCAGTTCTTC. Protein product: CASSDGGSGGINEQFF.

The V call is TRBV7-9, the J call TRBJ1-2, with D possibly matching TRBD1 (6 bases). This CDR3 has 16 amino acids. The germline V and J ends were trimmed by 4 bases and 5 bases, with 20 bases remaining between them. Germline CDR1 and CDR2: SEHNR and FQNEAQ (reference sequence). In DNA form, the CDR3 reads TGTGCCAGCAGCTCTCGGACAGCCGCCGCCAATTATGGCTACACCTTC. It yields the protein CASSSRTAAANYGYTF.

The chain recombines TRBV5-1 with TRBJ2-1, with TRBD1 identical over 9 bases. Germline V CDR1 and CDR2: SGHRS, YFSETQ. After removal of 4 bases from V and 4 bases from J, the junction contained 9 bases not matched to a gene. This CDR3 is 16 amino acids long. CDR3 region: CASSPQAGTGYNEQFF. Written as DNA, the CDR3 is TGCGCCAGCAGCCCCCAGGCCGGGACAGGGTACAATGAGCAGTTCTTC.

The J gene is TRBJ1-6, the V gene TRBV5-6; D perhaps matches TRBD1 (5 bases). This CDR3 is built from 14 residues. Germline V lookup: CDR1 SGHDT, CDR2 YYEEEE. The V and J ends lost 2 bases and 7 bases respectively, with 10 bases between them. The chain's CDR3 is CASSFQGLNSPLHF. The DNA for the CDR3 is TGTGCCAGCAGCTTTCAGGGATTGAATTCACCCCTCCACTTT.

This clone was counted once. This sequence joins TRBV7-6 and TRBJ2-1; TRBD1 might be the D (6 bases). The germline V gene has CDR1 SGHVS and CDR2 FNYEAQ. V lost 11 bases and J 4 bases, leaving 15 bases between the germline ends. CDR3 length equals 13 residues. Here the CDR3 reads CALAQGPYNEQFF. The CDR3, as DNA: TGTGCCCTCGCACAGGGCCCTTACAATGAGCAGTTCTTC.

This chain links TRBV18 with TRBJ2-7; D gene ambiguous. Trimming left V 0 bases short and J 5 bases short, with 17 bases between. The CDR3 spans 16 residues. Per the germline V gene, CDR1 is KGHSH and CDR2 is LQKENI. In nucleotides, the CDR3 is TGTGCCAGCTCACCACCAGTATCCCTAAGAGGCGACGAGCAGTACTTC. Translating gives CASSPPVSLRGDEQYF.

The V call is TRBV4-1, the J call TRBJ1-2; tentative D call: TRBD1 (5 bases). The CDR3 is made up of 13 amino acids. Germline V gene lookup returns CDR1 MGHRA and CDR2 YSYEKL. V was cut by 1 base and J by 8 bases, with 11 bases left in between. The CDR3 DNA is TGCGCCAGCAGCCAAGTACGGGGGTTCGGCTACACCTTC. It yields the protein CASSQVRGFGYTF.

This clone has only a few counts. The genes are TRBV7-9 and TRBJ1-1; 8 bases agree with TRBD1. The CDR3 has 14 amino acids. Germline V gene data show CDR1 as SEHNR and CDR2 as FQNEAQ (reference sequence). Trimming removed 5 bases from V and 5 bases from J; junction bases left unmatched: 7. The CDR3 sequence: CASSDDRGGTEAFF. CDR3 sequence (DNA): TGTGCCAGCAGCGACGACAGGGGTGGTACTGAAGCTTTCTTT.

This chain links TRBV4-1 with TRBJ2-3, with 8 bases that match TRBD2. CDR1 and CDR2 from the germline V gene are MGHRA and YSYEKL. V trimming: 4 bases; J trimming: 2 bases; junction bases outside the gene matches: 8. The CDR3 has 16 residues. The CDR3: CASSPLSSGNTDTQYF. DNA of the CDR3: TGCGCCAGCAGCCCGCTGAGTAGCGGGAACACAGATACGCAGTATTTT.

As to this clone: Sequence at one end of the junction differs from germline and may be a read error. V and J are TRBV7-7 and TRBJ2-7; 8 bases map to TRBD2. The CDR3 spans 13 residues. Germline V CDR1 and CDR2: SSHAT, FNYEAQ (reference sequence). The CDR3: CASSLGGGREQYF. In DNA form, the CDR3 reads TGTGCTAGCAGCTTAGGCGGGGGGCGCGAGCAGTACTTC.

This chain joins TRBV5-1 and TRBJ1-1, with D perhaps matching TRBD1 (6 bases). The CDR3 is 15 residues long. The V gene's germline CDR1 is SGHRS and CDR2 YFSETQ. Trimming removed 4 bases at V and 0 bases at J, with 13 bases between. The CDR3: CASSARDNMNTEAFF. CDR3 bases: TGCGCCAGCAGCGCCCGGGACAACATGAACACTGAAGCTTTCTTT.

The chain has TRBV10-3 and TRBJ2-5; tentatively, D is TRBD2 (6 bases). With 6 bases removed from V and 4 bases from J, the gap between germline ends came to 15 bases. Germline values: CDR1 ENHRY, CDR2 SYGVKD. The CDR3 is made up of 14 amino acids. CDR3 coding DNA: TGTGCCATCAGCACTCGGACTATAGGAGAGACCCAGTACTTC. Translated, it gives CAISTRTIGETQYF.

The gene calls are TRBV7-5 and TRBJ1-1; the D call in the table, TRBD1, was not verified against the DNA. TRBV7-5 is designated a pseudogene. The CDR3 contains 18 residues. CDR3 nucleotides: TGTGCCAGAAGCTTAGAGGGAAACAGGGCGCAAGGTTGCACTGAAGCTTTCTTT. Amino acids: CARSLEGNRAQGCTEAFF.

The chain has TRBV6-5 and TRBJ1-1, with D hard to call. The CDR3 is 13 residues long. V lost 10 bases and J lost 3, with 15 bases in between. CDR1 is MNHEY, CDR2 SVGAGI, per germline. The CDR3 sequence: CATNRERDTEAFF. CDR3 nucleotides: TGTGCCACAAATCGGGAGAGGGACACTGAAGCTTTCTTT.

This clone was seen a few times. The chain has TRBV28 and TRBJ2-1; 8 bases fit TRBD1. V was pared by 3 bases and J by 1 base, with 11 bases of the junction left unmatched. CDR1 and CDR2 from the germline V gene are MDHEN and SYDVKM. The CDR3 is 18 amino acids. CDR3 DNA: TGTGCCAGCAGTTTGGGAGCCAGGGGGCGCTGGTCCTACAATGAGCAGTTCTTC. This codes for CASSLGARGRWSYNEQFF. Combining the CDR3 with reference TRBV28 and TRBJ2-1 gives the whole variable domain DVKVTQSSRYLVKRTGEKVFLECVQDMDHENMFWYRQDPGLGLRLIYFSYDVKMKEKGDIPEGYSVSREKKERFSLILESASTNQTSMYLCASSLGARGRWSYNEQFFGPGTRLTVL.

The V gene is TRBV7-9, the J gene TRBJ2-1; 9 positions agree with TRBD2. The V segment lost 3 bases and the J segment 9 bases; nucleotides outside the gene matches: 6. This CDR3 has 14 residues. Germline lookup yields CDR1 SEHNR and CDR2 FQNEAQ (reference sequence). This CDR3 reads CASSFLAGGGEQFF. The CDR3 coding sequence is TGTGCCAGCAGCTTTCTGGCGGGAGGGGGTGAGCAGTTCTTC.

In its sample, this clone was seen a few times. This chain joins TRBV15 and TRBJ1-3; a possible D gene is TRBD1 (5 bases). The CDR3 totals 17 residues. Germline-derived CDR1 and CDR2 are LNHNV and YYDKDF (reference sequence). V gave up 0 bases and J gave up 0 bases, with 12 bases separating them. For the CDR3, the DNA is TGTGCCACCAGCAGAGAAGCGGGGCAGGGCTCTGGAAACACCATATATTTT. Its protein product is CATSREAGQGSGNTIYF.

The V and J genes are TRBV18 and TRBJ1-4; the D is unclear. The CDR3 totals 14 residues. Germline loops: CDR1 KGHSH, CDR2 LQKENI. V was clipped by 2 bases and J by 7 bases, with 11 bases between them. CDR3 sequence reads: CASSPSREGEKLFF. CDR3 DNA: TGTGCCAGCTCACCAAGTCGTGAGGGTGAAAAACTGTTTTTT.

The V and J genes are TRBV5-6 and TRBJ2-3; 7 positions match TRBD2. CDR3 length: 15 residues. V was clipped by 0 bases and J by 2 bases; unmatched bases: 3. Per the germline V gene, CDR1 is SGHDT and CDR2 is YYEEEE. CDR3: CASSLVLAVTDTQYF. The CDR3 nucleotides read TGTGCCAGCAGCTTGGTTCTAGCGGTCACAGATACGCAGTATTTT.

This chain joins TRBV10-3 and TRBJ2-3; 11 nucleotides line up with TRBD2. CDR1 is ENHRY and CDR2 is SYGVKD in the germline V gene. The CDR3 runs 16 residues. V dropped 3 bases and J dropped 4; count of bases not matched to a gene: 6. The CDR3 region is CAISELAGGEADTQYF. The CDR3 region has the DNA TGTGCCATCAGTGAATTAGCGGGGGGGGAGGCAGATACGCAGTATTTT.

This clone was seen at least ten times. The chain is built from TRBV4-1 and TRBJ2-1; D is undetermined. CDR1 and CDR2 (germline): MGHRA, YSYEKL. The CDR3 consists of 15 residues. The V and J ends lost 2 bases and 0 bases respectively, with 8 bases between them. This chain's CDR3 is CASSQLMSSYNEQFF. The CDR3 DNA follows: TGCGCCAGCAGCCAATTAATGAGCTCCTACAATGAGCAGTTCTTC.